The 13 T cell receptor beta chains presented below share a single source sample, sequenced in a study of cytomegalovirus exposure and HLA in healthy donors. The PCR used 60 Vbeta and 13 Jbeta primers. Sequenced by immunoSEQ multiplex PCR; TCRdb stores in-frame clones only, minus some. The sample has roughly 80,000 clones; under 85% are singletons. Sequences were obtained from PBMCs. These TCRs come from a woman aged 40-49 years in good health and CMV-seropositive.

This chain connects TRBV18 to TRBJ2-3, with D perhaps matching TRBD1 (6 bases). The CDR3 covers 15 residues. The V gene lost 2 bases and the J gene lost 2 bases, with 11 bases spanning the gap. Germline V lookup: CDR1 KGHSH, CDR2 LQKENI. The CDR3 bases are TGTGCCAGCTCACCAGGGGGCCATGCCACAGATACGCAGTATTTT. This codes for CASSPGGHATDTQYF.

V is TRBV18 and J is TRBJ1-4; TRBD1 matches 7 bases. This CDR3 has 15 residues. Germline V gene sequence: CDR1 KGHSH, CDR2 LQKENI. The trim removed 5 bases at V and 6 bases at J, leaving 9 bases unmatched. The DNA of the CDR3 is TGTGCCAGCTCAGGGCTTGGGACAGCCCATGAAAAACTGTTTTTT. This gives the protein CASSGLGTAHEKLFF.

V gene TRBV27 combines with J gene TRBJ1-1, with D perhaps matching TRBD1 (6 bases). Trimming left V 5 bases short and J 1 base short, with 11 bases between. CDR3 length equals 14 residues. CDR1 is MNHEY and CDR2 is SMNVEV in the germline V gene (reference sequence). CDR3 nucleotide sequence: TGTGCCAGCAGTCGCGGACAGTGGAACACTGAAGCTTTCTTT. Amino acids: CASSRGQWNTEAFF.

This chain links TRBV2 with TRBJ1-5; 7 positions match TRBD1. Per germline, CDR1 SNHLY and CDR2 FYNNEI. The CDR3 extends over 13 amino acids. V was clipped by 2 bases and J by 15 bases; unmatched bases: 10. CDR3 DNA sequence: TGTGCCAGCAGTGAAATGGGTAGGGCAGGGGGGCATTTT. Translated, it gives CASSEMGRAGGHF.

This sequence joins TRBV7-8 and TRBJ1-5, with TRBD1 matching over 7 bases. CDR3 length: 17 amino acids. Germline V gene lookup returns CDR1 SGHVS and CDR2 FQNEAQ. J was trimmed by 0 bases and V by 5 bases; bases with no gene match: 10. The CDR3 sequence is CASSRSGTDHSNQPQHF. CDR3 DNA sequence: TGTGCCAGCAGCCGGTCCGGGACAGACCATAGCAATCAGCCCCAGCATTTT.

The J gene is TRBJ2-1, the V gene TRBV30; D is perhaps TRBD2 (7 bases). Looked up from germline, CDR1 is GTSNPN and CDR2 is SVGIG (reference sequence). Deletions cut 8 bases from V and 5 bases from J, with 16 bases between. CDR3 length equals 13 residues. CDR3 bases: TGTGCCGGGGGGGGGCTAGTCAACAATGAGCAGTTCTTC. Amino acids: CAGGGLVNNEQFF. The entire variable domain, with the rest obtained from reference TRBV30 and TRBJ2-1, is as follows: SQTIHQWPATLVQPVGSPLSLECTVEGTSNPNLYWYRQAAGRGLQLLFYSVGIGQISSEVPQNLSASRPQDRQFILSSKKLLLSDSGFYLCAGGGLVNNEQFFGPGTRLTVL.

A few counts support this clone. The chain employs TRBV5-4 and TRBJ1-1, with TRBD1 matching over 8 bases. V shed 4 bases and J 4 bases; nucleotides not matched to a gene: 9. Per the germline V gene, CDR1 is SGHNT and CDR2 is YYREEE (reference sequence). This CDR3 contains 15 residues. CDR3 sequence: CASSAPQGAVTEAFF. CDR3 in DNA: TGTGCCAGCAGCGCACCTCAGGGGGCGGTCACTGAAGCTTTCTTT.

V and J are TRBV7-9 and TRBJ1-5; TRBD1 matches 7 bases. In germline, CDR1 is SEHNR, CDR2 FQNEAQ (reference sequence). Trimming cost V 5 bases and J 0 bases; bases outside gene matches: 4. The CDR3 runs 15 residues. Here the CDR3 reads CASSHGTASNQPQHF. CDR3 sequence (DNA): TGTGCCAGCAGCCACGGGACAGCTAGCAATCAGCCCCAGCATTTT.

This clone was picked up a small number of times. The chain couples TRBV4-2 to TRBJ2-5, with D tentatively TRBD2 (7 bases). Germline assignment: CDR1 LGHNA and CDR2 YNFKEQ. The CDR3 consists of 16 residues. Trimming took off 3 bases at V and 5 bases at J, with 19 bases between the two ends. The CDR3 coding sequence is TGTGCCAGCAGCCATGGTGGTATCGGGGGGCTGGAGACCCAGTACTTC. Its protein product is CASSHGGIGGLETQYF.

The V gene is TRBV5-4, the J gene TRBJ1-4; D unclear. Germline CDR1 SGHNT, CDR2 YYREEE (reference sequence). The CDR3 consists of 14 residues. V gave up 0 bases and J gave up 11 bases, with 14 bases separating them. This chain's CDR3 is CASSLAGSEGKLFF. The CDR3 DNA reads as TGTGCCAGCAGCTTGGCCGGGTCCGAGGGCAAACTGTTTTTT. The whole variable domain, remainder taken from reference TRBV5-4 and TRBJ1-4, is ETGVTQSPTHLIKTRGQQVTLRCSSQSGHNTVSWYQQALGQGPQFIFQYYREEENGRGNFPPRFSGLQFPNYSSELNVNALELDDSALYLCASSLAGSEGKLFFGSGTQLSVL.

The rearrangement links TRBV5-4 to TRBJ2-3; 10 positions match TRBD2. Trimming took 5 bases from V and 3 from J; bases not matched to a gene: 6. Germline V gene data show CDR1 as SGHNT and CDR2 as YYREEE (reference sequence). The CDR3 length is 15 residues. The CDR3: CASRQALAGTDTQYF. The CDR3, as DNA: TGTGCCAGCAGGCAAGCACTAGCGGGAACAGATACGCAGTATTTT.

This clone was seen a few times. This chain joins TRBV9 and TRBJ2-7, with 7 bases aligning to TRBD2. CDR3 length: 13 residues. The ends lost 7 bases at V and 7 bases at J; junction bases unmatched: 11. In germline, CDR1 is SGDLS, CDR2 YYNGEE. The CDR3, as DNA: TGTGCCAGCGCGTATCGAGCAGCGGGAGAGCAGTACTTC. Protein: CASAYRAAGEQYF.

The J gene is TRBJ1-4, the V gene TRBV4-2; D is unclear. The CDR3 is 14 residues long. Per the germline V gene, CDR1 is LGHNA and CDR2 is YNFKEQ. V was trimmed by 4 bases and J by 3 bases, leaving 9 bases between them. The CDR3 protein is CASSPTAANEKLFF. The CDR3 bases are TGTGCCAGCAGCCCAACGGCGGCTAATGAAAAACTGTTTTTT.